The clone carrying this T cell receptor beta chain was detected many times. This sample is drawn from a study of T cells in Graves' hyperthyroidism and ophthalmopathy. The CDR3 runs to 18 residues. Germline CDR1 MNHNS, CDR2 SASEGT. Trimming took 1 base from V and 4 from J, leaving 20 bases between them. RNA transcripts gave rise to amplified TCR beta CDR3 regions. The TCR CDR3 first-round RT-PCR relied on the HTBI primer set. TCRdb re-derived calls from the multiplex PCR reads in MiXCR, one entry per CDR3 protein. The table includes more than 500,000 distinct CDR3 sequences, roughly 15% detected once. Clinical Activity Scores of at least 3, NOSPECS grades of at least 4 and durations under 3 months characterized ophthalmopathy patients. PBMCs were derived from 10 ml fresh peripheral blood.

The receptor's source is a woman in her twenties or thirties with Graves' ophthalmopathy. The specimen sequenced was blood. The chain uses TRBV6-1 and TRBJ2-1, with D possibly TRBD2 on 5 matching bases. The CDR3 DNA reads TGTGCCAGCAGTGAAGGTGGGCGTCTAGCCGATTTGTACAATGAGCAGTTCTTC. It codes for CASSEGGRLADLYNEQFF.